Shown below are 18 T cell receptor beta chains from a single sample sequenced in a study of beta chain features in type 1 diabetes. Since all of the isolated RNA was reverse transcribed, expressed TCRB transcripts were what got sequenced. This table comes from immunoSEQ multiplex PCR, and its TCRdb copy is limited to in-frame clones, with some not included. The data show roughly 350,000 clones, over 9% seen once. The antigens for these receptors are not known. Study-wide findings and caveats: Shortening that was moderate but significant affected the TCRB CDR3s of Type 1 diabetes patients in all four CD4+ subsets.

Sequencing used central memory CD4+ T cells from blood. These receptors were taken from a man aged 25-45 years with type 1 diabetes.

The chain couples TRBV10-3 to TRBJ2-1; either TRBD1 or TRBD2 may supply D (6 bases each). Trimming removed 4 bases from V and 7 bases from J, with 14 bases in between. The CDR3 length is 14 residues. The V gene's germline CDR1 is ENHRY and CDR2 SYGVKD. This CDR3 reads CAISGTVRENEQFF. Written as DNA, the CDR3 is TGTGCCATCAGTGGGACAGTCCGGGAGAATGAGCAGTTCTTC.

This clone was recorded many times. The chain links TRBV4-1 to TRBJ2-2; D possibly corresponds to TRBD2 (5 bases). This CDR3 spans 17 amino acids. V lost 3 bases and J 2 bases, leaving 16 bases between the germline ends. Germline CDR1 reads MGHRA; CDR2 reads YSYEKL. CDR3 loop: CASSHFYGVFNTGELFF. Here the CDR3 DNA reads TGCGCCAGCAGCCATTTCTACGGGGTCTTCAACACCGGGGAGCTGTTTTTT.

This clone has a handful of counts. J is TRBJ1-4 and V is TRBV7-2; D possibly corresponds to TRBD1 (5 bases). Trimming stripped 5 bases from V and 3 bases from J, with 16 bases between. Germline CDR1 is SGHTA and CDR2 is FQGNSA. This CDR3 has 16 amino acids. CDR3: CASSPQGRPSNEKLFF. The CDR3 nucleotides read TGTGCCAGCAGCCCCCAGGGTCGGCCGTCTAATGAAAAACTGTTTTTT.

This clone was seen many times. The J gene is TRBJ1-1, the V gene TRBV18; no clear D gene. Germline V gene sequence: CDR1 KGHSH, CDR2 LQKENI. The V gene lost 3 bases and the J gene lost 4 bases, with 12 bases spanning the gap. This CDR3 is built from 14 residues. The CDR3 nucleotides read TGTGCCAGCTCACCTGCCTTCAGTAGCACTGAAGCTTTCTTT. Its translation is CASSPAFSSTEAFF.

CDR3 protein: CASSEQGDTQYF. The CDR3 DNA is TGTGCCAGCAGTGAACAGGGGGATACGCAGTATTTT. The gene calls are TRBV6-4 and TRBJ2-3; 7 bases agree with TRBD1. Germline CDR1 reads MRHNA; CDR2 reads SNTAGT. The CDR3 length is 12 residues. V shed 3 bases and J 6 bases; nucleotides not matched to a gene: 0.

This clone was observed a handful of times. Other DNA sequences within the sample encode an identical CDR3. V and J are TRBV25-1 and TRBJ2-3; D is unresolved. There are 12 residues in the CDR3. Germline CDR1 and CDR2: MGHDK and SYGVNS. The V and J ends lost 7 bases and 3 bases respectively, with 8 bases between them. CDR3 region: CASNPGTDTQYF. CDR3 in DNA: TGTGCCAGCAATCCCGGGACAGATACGCAGTATTTT.

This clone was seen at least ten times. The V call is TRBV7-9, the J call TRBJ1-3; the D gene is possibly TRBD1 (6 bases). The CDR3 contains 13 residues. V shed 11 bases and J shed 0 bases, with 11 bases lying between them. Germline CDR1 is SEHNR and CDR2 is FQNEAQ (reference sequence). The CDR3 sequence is CAHRGASGNTIYF. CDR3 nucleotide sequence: TGTGCCCATCGGGGGGCCTCTGGAAACACCATATATTTT.

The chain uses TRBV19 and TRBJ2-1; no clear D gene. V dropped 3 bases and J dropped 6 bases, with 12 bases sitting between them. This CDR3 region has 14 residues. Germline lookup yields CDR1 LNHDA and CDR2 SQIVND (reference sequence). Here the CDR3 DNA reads TGTGCCAGTAGTATCGGCCCCGGCGCCAATGAGCAGTTCTTC. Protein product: CASSIGPGANEQFF.

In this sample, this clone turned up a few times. CDR3 in amino acids: CASNGQGYEQYF. The CDR3 nucleotides read TGTGCCAGCAATGGACAGGGCTACGAGCAGTACTTC. The chain joins TRBV25-1 to TRBJ2-7, with 8 bases aligning to TRBD1. In germline, CDR1 is MGHDK, CDR2 SYGVNS. This CDR3 is built from 12 residues. V dropped 7 bases and J dropped 3; count of bases not matched to a gene: 2.

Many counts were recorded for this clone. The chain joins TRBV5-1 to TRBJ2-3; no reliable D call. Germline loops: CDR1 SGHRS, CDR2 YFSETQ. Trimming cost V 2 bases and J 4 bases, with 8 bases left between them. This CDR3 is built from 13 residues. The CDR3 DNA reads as TGCGCCAGCAGCTTAGACGGCGCAGATACGCAGTATTTT. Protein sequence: CASSLDGADTQYF. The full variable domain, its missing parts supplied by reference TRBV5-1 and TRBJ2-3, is KAGVTQTPRYLIKTRGQQVTLSCSPISGHRSVSWYQQTPGQGLQFLFEYFSETQRNKGNFPGRFSGRQFSNSRSEMNVSTLELGDSALYLCASSLDGADTQYFGPGTRLTVL.

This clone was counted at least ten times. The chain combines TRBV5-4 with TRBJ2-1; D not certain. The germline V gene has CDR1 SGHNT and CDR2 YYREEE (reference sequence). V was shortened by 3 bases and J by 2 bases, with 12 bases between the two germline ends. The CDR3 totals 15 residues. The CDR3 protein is CASSSDPQPYNEQFF. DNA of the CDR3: TGTGCCAGCAGCTCGGACCCCCAGCCCTACAATGAGCAGTTCTTC. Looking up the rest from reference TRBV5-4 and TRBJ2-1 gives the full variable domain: ETGVTQSPTHLIKTRGQQVTLRCSSQSGHNTVSWYQQALGQGPQFIFQYYREEENGRGNFPPRFSGLQFPNYSSELNVNALELDDSALYLCASSSDPQPYNEQFFGPGTRLTVL.

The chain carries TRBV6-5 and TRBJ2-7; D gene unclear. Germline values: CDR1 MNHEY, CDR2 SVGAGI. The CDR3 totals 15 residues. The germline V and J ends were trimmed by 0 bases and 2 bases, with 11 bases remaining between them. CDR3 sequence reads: CASSYSGRSPYEQYF. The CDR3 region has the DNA TGTGCCAGCAGTTACTCCGGCCGTTCTCCCTACGAGCAGTACTTC.

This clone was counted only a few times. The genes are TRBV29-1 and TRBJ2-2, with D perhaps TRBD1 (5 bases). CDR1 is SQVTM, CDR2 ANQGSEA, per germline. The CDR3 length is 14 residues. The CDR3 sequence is CRFGFRVGTGELFF. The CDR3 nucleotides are TGCAGATTCGGCTTCAGGGTGGGCACCGGGGAGCTGTTTTTT.

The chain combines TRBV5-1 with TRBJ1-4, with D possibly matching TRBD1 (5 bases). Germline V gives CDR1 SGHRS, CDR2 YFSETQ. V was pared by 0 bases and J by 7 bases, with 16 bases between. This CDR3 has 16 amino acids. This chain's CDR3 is CASSLGLGPWGEKLFF. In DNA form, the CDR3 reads TGCGCCAGCAGCTTGGGATTGGGACCTTGGGGTGAAAAACTGTTTTTT.

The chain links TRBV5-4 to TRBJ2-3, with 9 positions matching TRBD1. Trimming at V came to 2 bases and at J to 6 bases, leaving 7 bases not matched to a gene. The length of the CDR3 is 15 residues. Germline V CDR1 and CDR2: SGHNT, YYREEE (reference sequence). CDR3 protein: CASSLPDRGSDTQYF. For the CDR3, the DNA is TGTGCCAGCAGCTTACCGGACAGGGGCTCGGATACGCAGTATTTT.

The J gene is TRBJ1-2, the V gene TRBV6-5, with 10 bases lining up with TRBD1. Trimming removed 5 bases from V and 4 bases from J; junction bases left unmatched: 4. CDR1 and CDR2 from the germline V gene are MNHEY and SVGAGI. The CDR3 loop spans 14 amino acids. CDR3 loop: CASSLRTGGYGYTF. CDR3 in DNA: TGTGCCAGCAGTCTTCGGACAGGGGGCTATGGCTACACCTTC.

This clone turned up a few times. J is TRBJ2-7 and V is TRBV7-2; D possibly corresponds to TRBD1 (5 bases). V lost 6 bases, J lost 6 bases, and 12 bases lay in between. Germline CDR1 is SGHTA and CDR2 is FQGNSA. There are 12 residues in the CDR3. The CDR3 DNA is TGTGCCAGCAGACTGGACATGGGCGAGCAGTACTTC. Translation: CASRLDMGEQYF.

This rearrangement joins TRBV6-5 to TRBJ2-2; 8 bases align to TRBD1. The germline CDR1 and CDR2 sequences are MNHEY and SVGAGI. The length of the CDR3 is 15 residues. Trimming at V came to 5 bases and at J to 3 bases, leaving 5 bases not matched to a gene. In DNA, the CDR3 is TGTGCCAGCAGTCGCGACAGGGGATACACCGGGGAGCTGTTTTTT. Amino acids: CASSRDRGYTGELFF.